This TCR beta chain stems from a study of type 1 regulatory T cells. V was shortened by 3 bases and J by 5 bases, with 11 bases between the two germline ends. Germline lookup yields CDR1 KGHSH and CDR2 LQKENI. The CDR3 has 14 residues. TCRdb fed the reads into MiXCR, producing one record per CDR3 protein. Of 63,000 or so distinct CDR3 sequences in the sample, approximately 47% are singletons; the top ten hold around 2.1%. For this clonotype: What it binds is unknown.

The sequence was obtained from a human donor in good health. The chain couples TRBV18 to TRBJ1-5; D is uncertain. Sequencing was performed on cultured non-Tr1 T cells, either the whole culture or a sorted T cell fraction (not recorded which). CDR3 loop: CASSPGFKDQPQHF. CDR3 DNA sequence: TGTGCCAGCTCACCTGGGTTTAAGGATCAGCCCCAGCATTTT.